Below, 3 T cell receptor beta chains from the same sample are listed, as sequenced in a study of blood T cell repertoires in COVID-19. Assay used: immunoSEQ multiplex PCR; TCRdb lists only in-frame clones, some missing. The sample comprises around 250,000 clones, about 90% of which are singletons, and more than 1% rests with the top ten. Sequencing was carried out using PBMCs or T cells enriched from blood (not recorded which). Every receptor here comes from a human donor in a cohort exposed to, infected with or recovered from COVID-19 (not recorded which). The donor label of this sample is uncertain.

This clone was found a few times. The chain is built from TRBV12-3 or TRBV12-4 and TRBJ1-6; a weak D match, TRBD1 (5 bases). The V end lost 6 bases, the J end lost 10 bases, and 13 bases lay between the germline ends. This CDR3 spans 13 amino acids. CDR3 nucleotides: TGTGCCAGCAGCCCGGGACGGGAGTCACCCCTCCACTTT. It specifies CASSPGRESPLHF.

The V call is TRBV24-1, the J call TRBJ2-1; 8 bases line up with TRBD2. V shed 5 bases and J 4 bases; nucleotides not matched to a gene: 6. The CDR3 spans 15 residues. CDR1 is KGHDR and CDR2 is SFDVKD in the germline V gene. CDR3 bases: TGTGCCACCAGTGGGAGCGGGGGCGTTTACAATGAGCAGTTCTTC. This gives the protein CATSGSGGVYNEQFF.

This rearrangement joins TRBV5-4 to TRBJ1-2; TRBD1 matches 7 bases. The CDR3 has 13 residues. The germline CDR1 and CDR2 sequences are SGHNT and YYREEE (reference sequence). J lost 7 bases, V lost 3 bases, and 6 bases had no gene match. This CDR3 is CASSSQGSGGYTF. The CDR3 DNA reads TGTGCCAGCAGCTCACAGGGGTCGGGTGGCTACACCTTC.